A single sample gave rise to the 28 T cell receptor beta chains below, sequenced in a study of T cell clonotyping in hematopoietic cell transplantation (dated by TCRdb to the early 2020s). The time point label on this specimen signifies: recipient sample about 28 days before transplant, after cytoreduction. Library construction relied on the immunoSEQ multiplex PCR assay. TCRdb limited this immuneACCESS table to in-frame rearrangements with V and J called. A share of clones is missing; checked studies link under half to unresolved V genes, and the rest is unexplained. A total of roughly 48,000 clones appear in this sample, roughly four fifths of them only once. Roughly 4.8% of the sample goes to the ten largest clones. Material: peripheral blood mononuclear cells, obtained before stem cell transplant. The receptors here all came from a man between 60 and 75 years old with myelodysplastic syndrome. Some clones in this sample may be carry-over from other donors' samples.

This clone has only a few counts. J is TRBJ2-2 and V is TRBV19, with D possibly being TRBD2 (6 bases). The CDR3 has 12 residues. Trimming removed 10 bases at V and 6 bases at J, with 12 bases between. Germline-derived CDR1 and CDR2 are LNHDA and SQIVND (reference sequence). The CDR3 DNA is TGTGCCACCCAACCGGGGGCCGGGGAGCTGTTTTTT. As protein: CATQPGAGELFF.

The chain recombines TRBV30 with TRBJ1-1; D is unclear. In germline, CDR1 is GTSNPN, CDR2 SVGIG (reference sequence). Trimming removed 6 bases from V and 0 bases from J, with 14 bases in between. This CDR3 has 14 amino acids. CDR3 residues: CACRENDMNTEAFF. CDR3 nucleotide sequence: TGTGCCTGCCGGGAAAACGACATGAACACTGAAGCTTTCTTT.

The V and J genes are TRBV4-3 and TRBJ2-1; TRBD2 agrees at 7 bases. CDR1 LGHNA and CDR2 YSLEER come from the germline V gene. V was pared by 6 bases and J by 0 bases, with 8 bases of the junction left unmatched. CDR3 size: 16 residues. Written as DNA, the CDR3 is TGCGCCAGCAGTTATTCTAGCGGAAGCTCCTACAATGAGCAGTTCTTC. Translated, it gives CASSYSSGSSYNEQFF.

The chain has TRBV19 and TRBJ2-1; no firm D call. This CDR3 has 14 residues. Trimming left V 1 base short and J 7 bases short, with 11 bases between. Looked up from germline, CDR1 is LNHDA and CDR2 is SQIVND (reference sequence). The CDR3 region is CASSIGGRKNEQFF. The CDR3 coding sequence is TGTGCCAGTAGTATAGGGGGTAGGAAGAATGAGCAGTTCTTC. Complete variable domain (other parts from reference TRBV19 and TRBJ2-1): DGGITQSPKYLFRKEGQNVTLSCEQNLNHDAMYWYRQDPGQGLRLIYYSQIVNDFQKGDIAEGYSVSREKKESFPLTVTSAQKNPTAFYLCASSIGGRKNEQFFGPGTRLTVL.

CDR3 bases: TGTGCCAGCAGCCAAGGTAGCAATCAGCCCCAGCATTTT. It translates to CASSQGSNQPQHF. V gene TRBV4-2 combines with J gene TRBJ1-5, with unresolved D. The V gene lost 1 base and the J gene lost 0 bases, with 1 base spanning the gap. CDR3 length: 13 residues. Per germline, CDR1 LGHNA and CDR2 YNFKEQ.

This chain connects TRBV10-3 to TRBJ1-5; D not certain. Germline V gives CDR1 ENHRY, CDR2 SYGVKD. Trimming cost V 5 bases and J 6 bases, with 14 bases left between them. CDR3 length: 14 amino acids. CDR3 sequence (DNA): TGTGCCATCAGTTCCGGGATTAAGGGTCAGCCCCAGCATTTT. This codes for CAISSGIKGQPQHF.

The CDR3 spells CATSQGQDNEKLFF. In DNA, the CDR3 is TGTGCCACGTCGCAGGGACAGGATAATGAAAAACTGTTTTTT. J is TRBJ1-4 and V is TRBV10-3, with TRBD1 matching over 8 bases. Germline CDR1 and CDR2: ENHRY and SYGVKD. The CDR3 is made up of 14 amino acids. With V trimmed by 10 bases and J by 4 bases, 8 bases remained unmatched.

The rearrangement joins TRBV19 to TRBJ1-5, with 9 bases lining up with TRBD1. This CDR3 has 14 residues. V lost 4 bases to trimming and J lost 5 bases; unmatched junction nucleotides: 3. Germline V gene sequence: CDR1 LNHDA, CDR2 SQIVND (reference sequence). The CDR3 nucleotides read TGTGCCAGTAGTAGGGACAGGGAGGATCAGCCCCAGCATTTT. Amino acid sequence: CASSRDREDQPQHF.

CDR3 in amino acids: CSVESGSGGPSYNEQFF. In nucleotides, the CDR3 is TGCAGCGTTGAATCCGGTAGCGGGGGACCTTCCTACAATGAGCAGTTCTTC. The V call is TRBV29-1, the J call TRBJ2-1; 9 bases are shared with TRBD2. This CDR3 has 17 amino acids. Germline values: CDR1 SQVTM, CDR2 ANQGSEA. The J segment lost 1 base and the V segment lost 2 bases, leaving 9 bases of the junction unmatched.

V usage is TRBV29-1 and J usage is TRBJ1-1, with D possibly TRBD1 on 6 matching bases. The germline CDR1 and CDR2 sequences are SQVTM and ANQGSEA. The CDR3 sequence is 13 residues long. V dropped 7 bases and J dropped 3 bases, with 15 bases sitting between them. This CDR3 reads CSAEGGRDTEAFF. Here the CDR3 DNA reads TGCAGCGCAGAAGGGGGAAGGGACACTGAAGCTTTCTTT.

The chain uses TRBV9 and TRBJ2-5; 7 bases line up with TRBD1. This CDR3 is 14 amino acids long. Germline CDR1 and CDR2: SGDLS and YYNGEE. The junction had 4 bases not matched to a gene; V was cut back by 0 bases and J by 5 bases. The CDR3 sequence is CASSVGDSPETQYF. The CDR3 coding sequence is TGTGCCAGCAGCGTAGGGGACAGCCCGGAGACCCAGTACTTC.

This clone turned up a few times. The chain is built from TRBV6-1 and TRBJ1-3; D is unclear. The V and J ends lost 8 bases and 2 bases respectively, with 10 bases between them. The germline gives CDR1 MNHNS, CDR2 SASEGT. CDR3 size: 13 residues. The CDR3 bases are TGTGCCAGCGGCCCCCACCCTGGAAACACCATATATTTT. This codes for CASGPHPGNTIYF.

V gene TRBV5-1 combines with J gene TRBJ2-7; 9 positions match TRBD1. Trimming removed 2 bases from V and 1 base from J; junction bases left unmatched: 4. The CDR3 sequence is 15 residues long. CDR1 SGHRS and CDR2 YFSETQ come from the germline V gene. The CDR3 is CASSFMTGGSYEQYF. The CDR3 nucleotides are TGCGCCAGCAGCTTCATGACAGGGGGTTCCTACGAGCAGTACTTC.

This sequence joins TRBV12-5 and TRBJ2-5; a weak D match, TRBD1 (7 bases). The CDR3 has 14 amino acids. Germline V lookup: CDR1 LGHNT, CDR2 FRNRAP. Trimming took 8 bases from V and 1 from J, leaving 14 bases between them. CDR3: CASSPQGGQETQYF. DNA of the CDR3: TGTGCTAGTTCCCCGCAGGGGGGCCAAGAGACCCAGTACTTC.

The chain links TRBV5-1 to TRBJ2-7; TRBD1 aligns across 7 bases. The CDR3 covers 14 residues. J gave up 2 bases and V 0 bases, and 2 bases lay outside the gene matches. The germline gives CDR1 SGHRS, CDR2 YFSETQ. The CDR3 reads CASSLDQGAYEQYF. The CDR3 bases are TGCGCCAGCAGCTTGGATCAGGGGGCCTACGAGCAGTACTTC.

This chain joins TRBV6-6 and TRBJ1-1; D is uncertain. V lost 5 bases to trimming and J lost 11 bases, with 15 bases between them. This CDR3 region has 12 residues. The germline gives CDR1 MNHNY, CDR2 SVGAGI (reference sequence). CDR3 region: CASSGHLSGAFF. The CDR3, as DNA: TGTGCCAGCAGTGGTCATCTCTCCGGGGCTTTCTTT.

The gene calls are TRBV2 and TRBJ2-7; TRBD1 agrees at 9 bases. V lost 8 bases, J lost 2 bases, and 4 bases stayed unmatched. The V gene's germline CDR1 is SNHLY and CDR2 FYNNEI. This CDR3 region has 13 residues. The CDR3: CASLRDRAYEQYF. CDR3 DNA sequence: TGTGCCAGCCTCCGGGACAGGGCCTACGAGCAGTACTTC.

The chain links TRBV7-3 to TRBJ1-6; 7 bases align to TRBD1. J was trimmed by 7 bases and V by 0 bases; bases with no gene match: 9. This CDR3 spans 17 amino acids. CDR1 and CDR2 (germline): SGHTA, FQGTGA. The CDR3 sequence: CASSLTGGVGGNSPLHF. The CDR3 coding sequence is TGTGCCAGCAGCTTAACCGGTGGGGTAGGGGGCAATTCACCCCTCCACTTT.

This sequence joins TRBV18 and TRBJ1-4, with D perhaps TRBD1 (5 bases). Trimming removed 1 base at V and 6 bases at J, with 12 bases between. Per the germline V gene, CDR1 is KGHSH and CDR2 is LQKENI. This CDR3 has 15 amino acids. CDR3: CASSPQRGSDEKLFF. DNA for the CDR3: TGTGCCAGCTCACCACAGAGGGGTTCTGATGAAAAACTGTTTTTT. Combining the CDR3 with reference TRBV18 and TRBJ1-4 gives the whole variable domain NAGVMQNPRHLVRRRGQEARLRCSPMKGHSHVYWYRQLPEEGLKFMVYLQKENIIDESGMPKERFSAEFPKEGPSILRIQQVVRGDSAAYFCASSPQRGSDEKLFFGSGTQLSVL.

As regards this clone: The junction shows a germline mismatch at one end, possibly a read error. V usage is TRBV7-7 and J usage is TRBJ2-2, with D perhaps matching TRBD1 (5 bases). CDR1 SSHAT and CDR2 FNYEAQ come from the germline V gene (reference sequence). The CDR3 has 16 residues. DNA for the CDR3: TGTGCTAGCAGCTCGTTCAGGGTTGCGAACACCGGGGAGCTGTTTTTT. This encodes CASSSFRVANTGELFF.

V gene TRBV30 combines with J gene TRBJ2-2; D remains ambiguous. V was cut by 0 bases and J by 1 base, with 6 bases left in between. Germline values: CDR1 GTSNPN, CDR2 SVGIG (reference sequence). The CDR3 is made up of 14 amino acids. CDR3 sequence (DNA): TGTGCCTGGAGTGTAAGGCTGAACACCGGGGAGCTGTTTTTT. Its translation: CAWSVRLNTGELFF.

V usage is TRBV5-1 and J usage is TRBJ2-7; no clear D. The germline gives CDR1 SGHRS, CDR2 YFSETQ. V was pared by 1 base and J by 5 bases, with 7 bases between. There are 12 residues in the CDR3. The DNA of the CDR3 is TGCGCCAGCAGCTTGTTAGGAGACGAGCAGTACTTC. Its translation: CASSLLGDEQYF. Using reference TRBV5-1 and TRBJ2-7 for the parts outside the CDR3, the full variable domain is KAGVTQTPRYLIKTRGQQVTLSCSPISGHRSVSWYQQTPGQGLQFLFEYFSETQRNKGNFPGRFSGRQFSNSRSEMNVSTLELGDSALYLCASSLLGDEQYFGPGTRLTVT.

The J gene is TRBJ1-5, the V gene TRBV15, with a weak D call TRBD1 (5 bases). The CDR3 is made up of 14 amino acids. Germline V gene data show CDR1 as LNHNV and CDR2 as YYDKDF (reference sequence). V was clipped by 3 bases and J by 6 bases, with 12 bases between them. The CDR3 reads CATSSRRDFQPQHF. CDR3 nucleotide sequence: TGTGCCACCAGCAGCCGCCGGGACTTTCAGCCCCAGCATTTT.

This clone was detected once. One end of the junction varies from germline; a read error may be responsible. The chain employs TRBV28 and TRBJ2-7; no definite D call. Looked up from germline, CDR1 is MDHEN and CDR2 is SYDVKM. The CDR3 has 11 residues. CDR3 in amino acids: CASSGAYAQYF. CDR3 bases: TGTGCCAGCAGCGGAGCTTACGCGCAGTACTTC.

This sequence joins TRBV5-1 and TRBJ2-7, with TRBD2 matching over 7 bases. V shed 3 bases, J shed 0 bases, and the junction held 9 bases outside the gene matches. This CDR3 has 16 residues. The germline V gene encodes CDR1 SGHRS and CDR2 YFSETQ. The CDR3 loop is CASSWGEGLTSYEQYF. The CDR3 DNA reads as TGCGCCAGCAGCTGGGGGGAGGGACTGACCTCCTACGAGCAGTACTTC.

The table lists this clone with a count of one. The rearrangement uses TRBV7-9 and TRBJ1-1; tentatively, D is TRBD1 (5 bases). This CDR3 contains 14 residues. With 2 bases removed from V and 1 base from J, the gap between germline ends came to 8 bases. Germline V gene sequence: CDR1 SEHNR, CDR2 FQNEAQ (reference sequence). The CDR3 bases are TGTGCCAGCAGCTTAACTCAGGGGAACACTGAAGCTTTCTTT. It translates to CASSLTQGNTEAFF.

The CDR3 DNA reads TGTGCCAGCAGTTTTCGCGGGGATTGGATCTACGAGCAGTACTTC. As protein: CASSFRGDWIYEQYF. The rearrangement uses TRBV28 and TRBJ2-7, with D perhaps TRBD2 (6 bases). The CDR3 sequence is 15 residues long. From germline, CDR1 is MDHEN and CDR2 SYDVKM. With 3 bases removed from V and 3 bases from J, the gap between germline ends came to 15 bases.

This chain joins TRBV29-1 and TRBJ1-3; D may be TRBD1 (5 bases). Germline CDR1 is SQVTM and CDR2 is ANQGSEA. The V and J ends lost 5 bases and 1 base respectively, with 12 bases between them. The CDR3 covers 14 residues. The CDR3 region is CSVRMTASGNTIYF. The CDR3 DNA follows: TGCAGCGTTCGTATGACAGCTTCTGGAAACACCATATATTTT.